The clone carrying this TCR beta chain has more than one count but fewer than ten. Antigen specificity is unknown. This record comes from a study of response to subunit inactivated influenza vaccine. CDR3 length equals 15 residues. The ends were cut back, 0 bases at V and 2 bases at J, with 8 bases in the middle. From germline, CDR1 is LGHNA and CDR2 YSLEER. TCRdb used MiXCR to reprocess the RT-PCR reads, holding one entry per CDR3 protein. The sample consists of more than 600,000 distinct CDR3 sequences, about a fifth of them appearing once. Notes on the study in general: Authors suggested that a seasonal influenza vaccination recruits few new T cells each time.

The specimen comprised PBMCs from blood, sampled around 5 days after vaccination. This clonotype was obtained from a man aged 45-65 years who received an inactivated influenza vaccine. The J gene is TRBJ2-1, the V gene TRBV4-3; D gene ambiguous. The CDR3 DNA reads as TGCGCCAGCAGCCAAGAAGTCAGACCCTACAATGAGCAGTTCTTC. Amino acid sequence: CASSQEVRPYNEQFF.